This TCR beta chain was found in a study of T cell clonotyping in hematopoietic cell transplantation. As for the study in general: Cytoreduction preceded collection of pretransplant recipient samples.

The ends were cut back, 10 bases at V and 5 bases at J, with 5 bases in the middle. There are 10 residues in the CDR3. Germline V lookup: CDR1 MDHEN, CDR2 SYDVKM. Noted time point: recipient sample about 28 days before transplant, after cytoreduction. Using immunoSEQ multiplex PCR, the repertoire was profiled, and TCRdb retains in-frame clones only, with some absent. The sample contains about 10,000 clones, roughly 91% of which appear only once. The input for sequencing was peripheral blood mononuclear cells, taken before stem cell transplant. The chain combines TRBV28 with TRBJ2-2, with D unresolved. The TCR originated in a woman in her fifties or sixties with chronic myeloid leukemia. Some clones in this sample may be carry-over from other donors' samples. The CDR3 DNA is TGTGCCACCTCGACCGGGGAGCTGTTTTTT. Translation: CATSTGELFF.